The 2 T cell receptor beta chains below come from one sample, sequenced in a study of neurological immune-mediated disorders. TCRdb fed the 5' RACE reads into MiXCR, producing one record per CDR3 protein. This table has around 51,000 distinct CDR3 sequences, over 9.5% appearing once. Time point defined: longitudinal time-point 3. Sequenced sample: PBMCs. Receptors originate from a male donor with HTLV-1-associated myelopathy (HAM/TSP).

This clonotype appeared many times. J is TRBJ2-5 and V is TRBV5-1; 9 bases fit TRBD1. The germline gives CDR1 SGHRS, CDR2 YFSETQ. V was clipped by 5 bases and J by 2 bases; unmatched bases: 13. The CDR3 totals 17 residues. In DNA, the CDR3 is TGCGCCAGCAGTATTCCGGGACAGGGTCCGAATCAAGAGACCCAGTACTTC. Translating gives CASSIPGQGPNQETQYF. Full variable domain (outside the CDR3, taken from reference TRBV5-1 and TRBJ2-5): KAGVTQTPRYLIKTRGQQVTLSCSPISGHRSVSWYQQTPGQGLQFLFEYFSETQRNKGNFPGRFSGRQFSNSRSEMNVSTLELGDSALYLCASSIPGQGPNQETQYFGPGTRLLVL.

In this sample, this clonotype turned up many times. The genes are TRBV12-3 or TRBV12-4 and TRBJ1-6, with a possible D match to TRBD1 (6 bases). V was shortened by 6 bases and J by 8 bases, with 14 bases between the two germline ends. The CDR3 has 14 residues. The CDR3 DNA is TGTGCCAGCAGCCAGACAGGAGATCATTCACCCCTCCACTTT. This sequence encodes CASSQTGDHSPLHF.